These 14 T cell receptor beta chains were sequenced from one sample in a study of OX40 agonist ivuxolimab in advanced cancers. Produced via immunoSEQ multiplex PCR; TCRdb's table is partial and in-frame only. The sample contains tens of thousands of clones, about 86% of which appear only once. The sample in question was CD4+ or CD8+ T cells sorted from blood, obtained in a trial of the OX40 agonist ivuxolimab. The receptors stem from an adult with an advanced solid tumor such as melanoma, head and neck, liver or kidney cancer.

This rearrangement joins TRBV5-1 to TRBJ1-4; 7 nucleotides agree with TRBD1. CDR1 SGHRS and CDR2 YFSETQ come from the germline V gene. This CDR3 region has 15 residues. V lost 0 bases and J lost 7; bases outside the gene matches: 6. This CDR3 reads CASSLAGQGGEKLFF. CDR3 in DNA: TGCGCCAGCAGCTTGGCGGGCCAGGGGGGTGAAAAACTGTTTTTT.

This clone was picked up one time. V and J are TRBV5-5 and TRBJ1-4; 7 bases line up with TRBD1. CDR3 length: 15 amino acids. V lost 3 bases, J lost 3 bases, and 5 bases stayed unmatched. Germline lookup yields CDR1 SGHKS and CDR2 YYEKEE (reference sequence). DNA of the CDR3: TGTGCCAGCAGCTCGTCGGGACAGCCTAATGAAAAACTGTTTTTT. Residues: CASSSSGQPNEKLFF.

The J gene is TRBJ2-7, the V gene TRBV4-2; TRBD1 agrees at 8 bases. There are 14 residues in the CDR3. CDR1 and CDR2 (germline): LGHNA, YNFKEQ. Unmatched junction bases numbered 4, after V lost 2 bases and J lost 4 bases. The DNA for the CDR3 is TGTGCCAGCAGCCAATCGACAGGGGAATACGAGCAGTACTTC. It translates to CASSQSTGEYEQYF.

V usage is TRBV11-2 and J usage is TRBJ2-5; 10 nucleotides agree with TRBD2. Germline-derived CDR1 and CDR2 are SGHAT and FQNNGV. Germline trimming cut 5 bases from V and 0 bases from J; bases unmatched to any gene: 6. This CDR3 has 16 residues. DNA for the CDR3: TGTGCCAGCAGCCTGGGTAGCGGGGGGCACCAAGAGACCCAGTACTTC. This sequence encodes CASSLGSGGHQETQYF.

The chain employs TRBV7-9 and TRBJ2-4; D perhaps matches TRBD2 (5 bases). V lost 4 bases and J 6 bases, leaving 19 bases between the germline ends. The germline V gene encodes CDR1 SEHNR and CDR2 FQNEAQ (reference sequence). The CDR3 loop spans 16 amino acids. The chain's CDR3 is CASSSSRLSAGNIQYF. The CDR3 coding sequence is TGTGCCAGCAGCTCCTCAAGGCTGTCCGCGGGAAACATTCAGTACTTC.

The genes are TRBV28 and TRBJ1-2, with a tentative D call TRBD1 (6 bases). The germline CDR1 and CDR2 sequences are MDHEN and SYDVKM. V shed 4 bases and J shed 4 bases, with 13 bases lying between them. This CDR3 spans 14 amino acids. CDR3 region: CASSSGAPSYGYTF. The CDR3 DNA follows: TGTGCCAGCAGTTCAGGGGCGCCCAGCTATGGCTACACCTTC.

The gene calls are TRBV2 and TRBJ2-4; TRBD1 agrees at 7 bases. Germline V lookup: CDR1 SNHLY, CDR2 FYNNEI. This CDR3 spans 15 amino acids. With 3 bases clipped from V and 1 base from J, the junction kept 3 bases outside the gene matches. The CDR3 protein is CASSEPTGAKNIQYF. In DNA form, the CDR3 reads TGTGCCAGCAGTGAGCCGACAGGGGCCAAAAACATTCAGTACTTC. The whole variable domain, filled in from reference TRBV2 and TRBJ2-4, reads EPEVTQTPSHQVTQMGQEVILRCVPISNHLYFYWYRQILGQKVEFLVSFYNNEISEKSEIFDDQFSVERPDGSNFTLKIRSTKLEDSAMYFCASSEPTGAKNIQYFGAGTRLSVL.

V gene TRBV18 combines with J gene TRBJ1-5, with 8 bases lining up with TRBD1. The CDR3 covers 15 residues. Germline CDR1 is KGHSH and CDR2 is LQKENI. After removal of 3 bases from V and 2 bases from J, the junction contained 3 bases not matched to a gene. CDR3 region: CASSPEQGGNQPQHF. DNA of the CDR3: TGTGCCAGCTCACCGGAACAGGGGGGCAATCAGCCCCAGCATTTT. Variable domain in full (rest from reference TRBV18 and TRBJ1-5): NAGVMQNPRHLVRRRGQEARLRCSPMKGHSHVYWYRQLPEEGLKFMVYLQKENIIDESGMPKERFSAEFPKEGPSILRIQQVVRGDSAAYFCASSPEQGGNQPQHFGDGTRLSIL.

This clone is labeled as medium-sized (0.01 to 0.1%). The V and J genes are TRBV5-1 and TRBJ2-1, with a tentative D call TRBD1 (6 bases). The CDR3 has 16 residues. V lost 2 bases and J 4 bases, leaving 16 bases between the germline ends. Per the germline V gene, CDR1 is SGHRS and CDR2 is YFSETQ. This CDR3 is CASSFEPGQFYNEQFF. The CDR3 DNA follows: TGCGCCAGCAGCTTCGAACCCGGACAGTTTTACAATGAGCAGTTCTTC.

J is TRBJ1-5 and V is TRBV5-4; D is possibly TRBD1 (5 bases). V dropped 4 bases and J dropped 5 bases, with 13 bases sitting between them. Looked up from germline, CDR1 is SGHNT and CDR2 is YYREEE (reference sequence). CDR3 length equals 14 residues. The CDR3 reads CASSIRGTYQPQHF. DNA for the CDR3: TGTGCCAGCAGCATACGAGGGACCTATCAGCCCCAGCATTTT.

The sample holds one count of this clone. The rearrangement joins TRBV30 to TRBJ1-4; D remains ambiguous. Per germline, CDR1 GTSNPN and CDR2 SVGIG (reference sequence). The CDR3 is 11 residues long. The V gene lost 0 bases and the J gene lost 10 bases, with 6 bases spanning the gap. The CDR3 DNA is TGTGCCTGGAGTGTGTCCAGAAAACTGTTTTTT. Its protein product is CAWSVSRKLFF.

J is TRBJ2-2 and V is TRBV29-1, with D unresolved. The CDR3 is 17 amino acids. CDR1 is SQVTM, CDR2 ANQGSEA, per germline. V lost 1 base, J lost 0 bases, and 15 bases lay in between. CDR3: CSVEGPSTGANTGELFF. The CDR3 region has the DNA TGCAGCGTTGAAGGGCCCTCGACCGGAGCGAACACCGGGGAGCTGTTTTTT.

The chain recombines TRBV5-5 with TRBJ2-5; TRBD2 agrees at 7 bases. The germline V gene has CDR1 SGHKS and CDR2 YYEKEE (reference sequence). The CDR3 has 15 residues. V lost 2 bases to trimming and J lost 1 base; unmatched junction nucleotides: 5. The CDR3 region has the DNA TGTGCCAGCAGCTTTGTGGGAGGGTCCCAAGAGACCCAGTACTTC. Protein product: CASSFVGGSQETQYF.

This clone came up once. V gene TRBV4-3 combines with J gene TRBJ2-1; D may be TRBD1 (6 bases). This CDR3 comprises 18 residues. Deletions cut 0 bases from V and 3 bases from J, with 18 bases between. Germline lookup yields CDR1 LGHNA and CDR2 YSLEER. The CDR3 DNA follows: TGCGCCAGCAGCCAAGATGGGGGTCCGGACAGCAGCTACAATGAGCAGTTCTTC. Translation gives CASSQDGGPDSSYNEQFF.